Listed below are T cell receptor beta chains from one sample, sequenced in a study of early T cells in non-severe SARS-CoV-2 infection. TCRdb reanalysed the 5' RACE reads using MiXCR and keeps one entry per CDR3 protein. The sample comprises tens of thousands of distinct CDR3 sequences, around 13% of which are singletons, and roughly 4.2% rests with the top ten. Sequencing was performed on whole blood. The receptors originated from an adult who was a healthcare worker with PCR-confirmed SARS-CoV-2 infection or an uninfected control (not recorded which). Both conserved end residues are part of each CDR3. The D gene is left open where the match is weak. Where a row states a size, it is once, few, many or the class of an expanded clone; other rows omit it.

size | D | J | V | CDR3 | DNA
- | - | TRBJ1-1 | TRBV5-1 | CASSKDTAEAFF | TGCGCCAGCAGCAAGGACACCGCTGAAGCTTTCTTT
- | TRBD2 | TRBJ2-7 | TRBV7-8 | CASSLVAGGRYEQYF | TGTGCCAGCAGCTTAGTTGCGGGGGGGCGCTACGAGCAGTACTTC
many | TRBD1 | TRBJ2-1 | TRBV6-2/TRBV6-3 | CASSWTGTGANNEQFF | TGTGCCAGCAGTTGGACCGGGACAGGGGCGAACAATGAGCAGTTCTTC
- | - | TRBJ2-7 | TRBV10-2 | CASSESYTSYEQYF | TGCGCCAGCAGTGAGTCCTACACTTCCTACGAGCAGTACTTC
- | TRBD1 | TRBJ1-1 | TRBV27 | CASRTLDRGNTEAFF | TGTGCCAGCAGAACCCTAGACAGGGGGAACACTGAAGCTTTCTTT
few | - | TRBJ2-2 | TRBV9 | CASSVGRAGELFF | TGTGCCAGCAGCGTAGGGCGGGCCGGGGAGCTGTTTTTT
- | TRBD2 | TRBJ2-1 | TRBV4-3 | CASSQSLAGPYNEQFF | TGCGCCAGCAGCCAGAGCCTAGCGGGGCCATACAATGAGCAGTTCTTC
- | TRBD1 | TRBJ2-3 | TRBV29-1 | CSVATWGTGADTQYF | TGCAGCGTCGCAACATGGGGGACAGGGGCAGATACGCAGTATTTT
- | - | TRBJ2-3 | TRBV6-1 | CASSEEGADTQYF | TGTGCCAGCAGTGAGGAAGGCGCAGATACGCAGTATTTT
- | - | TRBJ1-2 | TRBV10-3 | CAISEFEGSYGYTF | TGTGCCATCAGTGAGTTTGAGGGGAGCTATGGCTACACCTTC
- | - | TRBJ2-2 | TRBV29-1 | CSVEGSKRELFF | TGCAGCGTTGAAGGGTCGAAAAGGGAGCTGTTTTTT
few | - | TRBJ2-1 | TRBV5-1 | CASSLVQPIDEQFF | TGCGCCAGCAGCTTGGTACAGCCTATCGATGAGCAGTTCTTC
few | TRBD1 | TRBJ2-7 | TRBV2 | CASTQGSSYEQYF | TGTGCCAGCACACAGGGGAGCTCCTACGAGCAGTACTTC
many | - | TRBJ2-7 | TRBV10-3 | CAISDRGTEQYF | TGTGCCATCAGTGACCGGGGGACCGAGCAGTACTTC
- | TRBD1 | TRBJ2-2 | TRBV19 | CATPGTGQNTGELFF | TGTGCCACCCCTGGGACAGGGCAGAACACCGGGGAGCTGTTTTTT
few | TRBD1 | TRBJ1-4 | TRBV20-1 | CSAPDRGEKLFF | TGCAGTGCCCCGGACAGGGGCGAAAAACTGTTTTTT
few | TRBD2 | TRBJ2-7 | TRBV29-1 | CSVELGQSGSYEQYF | TGCAGCGTTGAATTAGGCCAGAGCGGGAGTTACGAGCAGTACTTC
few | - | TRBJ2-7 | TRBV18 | CASSPRDYSPGDEQYF | TGTGCCAGCTCACCCAGGGATTACAGCCCGGGGGACGAGCAGTACTTC
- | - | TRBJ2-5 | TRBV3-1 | CASSRGAQETQYF | TGTGCCAGCAGCCGGGGGGCGCAAGAGACCCAGTACTTC
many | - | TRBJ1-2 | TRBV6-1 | CASSESASSYGYTF | TGTGCCAGCAGTGAATCGGCTAGTAGCTATGGCTACACCTTC